What follows are 11 T cell receptor beta chains derived from one specimen sequenced in a study of CD8 T cells in Susac syndrome. Random-hexamer reverse transcription was applied to roughly 0.45 to 1 ug RNA. TCRdb re-called the immunoSEQ multiplex PCR reads with MiXCR, one entry per CDR3 protein. The sample lists fewer than 200,000 distinct CDR3 sequences; approximately 94% were seen once. Sequenced sample: CD4+ T cells from PBMCs. These receptor sequences come from a human donor in good health.

V gene TRBV20-1 combines with J gene TRBJ2-7; D not resolved. The V and J ends lost 3 bases and 0 bases respectively, with 15 bases between them. The V gene's germline CDR1 is DFQATT and CDR2 SNEGSKA (reference sequence). The CDR3 is made up of 15 amino acids. CDR3 protein: CSASYPRTNSYEQYF. CDR3 sequence (DNA): TGCAGTGCTAGTTACCCTAGAACAAACTCCTACGAGCAGTACTTC.

The V gene is TRBV28, the J gene TRBJ2-1; D perhaps matches TRBD2 (6 bases). The CDR3 sequence is 14 residues long. V was trimmed by 6 bases and J by 10 bases, leaving 19 bases between them. Per the germline V gene, CDR1 is MDHEN and CDR2 is SYDVKM. As DNA, the CDR3 is TGTGCCAGCAGCCCAGGGACTTCATCAAGAGAGCAGTTCTTC. Its translation is CASSPGTSSREQFF.

This rearrangement joins TRBV6-2 or TRBV6-3 to TRBJ2-7; 12 nucleotides agree with TRBD2. The CDR3 is 15 amino acids. The V gene end was trimmed by 6 bases and the J gene end by 3 bases; junction bases not matched to a gene: 6. The germline V gene encodes CDR1 MNHEY and CDR2 SVGEGT. The CDR3: CASRTTSGGFYEQYF. The CDR3 DNA follows: TGTGCCAGCAGGACGACTAGCGGGGGATTCTACGAGCAGTACTTC.

The rearrangement joins TRBV20-1 to TRBJ2-3, with D perhaps matching TRBD2 (6 bases). Deletions cut 6 bases from V and 1 base from J, with 11 bases between. CDR1 is DFQATT, CDR2 SNEGSKA, per germline (reference sequence). The CDR3 runs 13 residues. The CDR3 reads CSAKQRGTDTQYF. The CDR3 DNA follows: TGCAGTGCCAAACAGCGGGGCACAGATACGCAGTATTTT.

The rearrangement uses TRBV7-2 and TRBJ2-7; TRBD2 might be the D (5 bases). CDR1 is SGHTA and CDR2 is FQGNSA in the germline V gene. The CDR3 has 14 residues. Trimming took off 4 bases at V and 1 base at J, with 11 bases between the two ends. For the CDR3, the DNA is TGTGCCAGCAGCTCCGGACTCCCTTCCTACGAGCAGTACTTC. It specifies CASSSGLPSYEQYF.

This chain joins TRBV30 and TRBJ1-5; D unclear. There are 14 residues in the CDR3. Trimming stripped 0 bases from V and 1 base from J, with 7 bases between. Per the germline V gene, CDR1 is GTSNPN and CDR2 is SVGIG (reference sequence). Here the CDR3 DNA reads TGTGCCTGGAGTGTGTATCGCAGCAATCAGCCCCAGCATTTT. It codes for CAWSVYRSNQPQHF.

This clonotype has a single count. This sequence joins TRBV20-1 and TRBJ2-1, with D tentatively TRBD1 (6 bases). The CDR3 totals 12 residues. Trimming removed 5 bases at V and 9 bases at J, with 14 bases between. CDR1 and CDR2 from the germline V gene are DFQATT and SNEGSKA (reference sequence). The CDR3 spells CSALLVGGEQFF. The CDR3 nucleotides read TGCAGTGCTCTCCTGGTAGGGGGTGAGCAGTTCTTC.

CDR3 in DNA: TGCAGTGCAATAGGGACTAGCCTCTCCTACGAGCAGTACTTC. Translation: CSAIGTSLSYEQYF. The rearrangement links TRBV20-1 to TRBJ2-7; 9 bases are a match to TRBD2. Germline V gives CDR1 DFQATT, CDR2 SNEGSKA (reference sequence). This CDR3 has 14 amino acids. V was pared by 6 bases and J by 0 bases, with 6 bases of the junction left unmatched.

The chain couples TRBV6-2 or TRBV6-3 to TRBJ2-3; D unclear. The length of the CDR3 is 13 residues. V lost 6 bases and J 7 bases, leaving 14 bases between the germline ends. Germline V gene data show CDR1 as MNHEY and CDR2 as SVGEGT. The CDR3 nucleotides are TGTGCCAGCAGCCCTACCCTCACGAATACGCAGTATTTT. It is translated as CASSPTLTNTQYF.

The rearrangement links TRBV9 to TRBJ2-5; possible D gene TRBD1, 6 bases. Trimming removed 6 bases at V and 1 base at J, with 16 bases between. CDR3 length: 15 residues. The germline V gene encodes CDR1 SGDLS and CDR2 YYNGEE. In DNA form, the CDR3 reads TGTGCCAGCACCCCGGCTGGGGGCCTCCAAGAGACCCAGTACTTC. Its translation is CASTPAGGLQETQYF.

V is TRBV15 and J is TRBJ2-1, with D perhaps matching TRBD2 (6 bases). With 0 bases removed from V and 1 base from J, the gap between germline ends came to 7 bases. Germline V gene data show CDR1 as LNHNV and CDR2 as YYDKDF (reference sequence). The CDR3 consists of 15 residues. The CDR3 region has the DNA TGTGCCACCAGCAGAGATAGCGGTTCCTACAATGAGCAGTTCTTC. Amino acids: CATSRDSGSYNEQFF.